This is a list of T cell receptor beta chains from one sample in a study of T cells after yellow fever vaccination. Each CDR3 protein is one row after TCRdb ran MiXCR on the 5' RACE reads. This table has around 350,000 distinct CDR3 sequences, 6.2% appearing once. Here the sequenced sample was PBMCs, taken 5 days after the yellow fever booster vaccination. These receptors originate from a man aged 25 to 40 who received the YFV17D yellow fever vaccine. CDR3s include the opening cysteine and the closing phenylalanine or tryptophan.

len,v_gene,j_gene,CDR3aa
15,TRBV14,TRBJ1-1,CASSQDLVGVTEAFF
15,TRBV5-1,TRBJ2-3,CASSRGQGVADTQYF
15,TRBV5-1,TRBJ2-1,CASSPPGLAFYEQFF
16,TRBV9,TRBJ2-1,CASSPLGGSRYNEQFF
14,TRBV6-2/TRBV6-3,TRBJ1-1,CASSPDLLNTEAFF
15,TRBV11-2,TRBJ2-3,CASSQLSTVTDTQYF
14,TRBV12-5,TRBJ2-7,CASLKTGPGHEQYF
14,TRBV7-2,TRBJ1-6,CASSLRAENSPLHF
14,TRBV10-3,TRBJ2-5,CAATDPGSTGTQYF
16,TRBV20-1,TRBJ1-5,CSARPDSGPVGEPQHF
16,TRBV4-3,TRBJ2-1,CASSQEWGSSYNEQFF
13,TRBV6-2/TRBV6-3,TRBJ2-7,CATYGTPSYEQYF
14,TRBV20-1,TRBJ2-7,CSARDLTTTYEQYF
16,TRBV5-6,TRBJ2-2,CASSLRTGLNTGELFF
13,TRBV12-3/TRBV12-4,TRBJ2-7,CASSSRAWYEQYF
16,TRBV11-2,TRBJ1-2,CASSLGAPGAGYGYTF
13,TRBV11-3,TRBJ2-2,CASSKQATGELFF
13,TRBV3-1,TRBJ2-2,CASREVNTGELFF
16,TRBV12-3/TRBV12-4,TRBJ2-1,CASNPRGLAGYNEQFF
12,TRBV30,TRBJ2-5,CAWSLAPETQYF
12,TRBV30,TRBJ2-7,CAWSVRGVEQYF
16,TRBV20-1,TRBJ2-7,CSAPGLAGDRSYEQYF
15,TRBV27,TRBJ2-3,CASSFLASGTDTQYF
14,TRBV29-1,TRBJ2-7,CSVLPGRSSYEQYF
18,TRBV7-6,TRBJ1-4,CASSRTGGGRWTNEKLFF
18,TRBV10-2,TRBJ2-1,CASRAGTSGRPPYNEQFF
13,TRBV7-2,TRBJ2-5,CASSFPYRETQYF
20,TRBV12-3/TRBV12-4,TRBJ2-2,CASSLNPLAHLRRNTGELFF
15,TRBV20-1,TRBJ2-3,CSAAGEGSITDTQYF
12,TRBV29-1,TRBJ1-4,CSVVGLREKLFF
11,TRBV20-1,TRBJ2-7,CSASGGYEQYF
12,TRBV7-2,TRBJ2-7,CASSLTSDEQYF
17,TRBV3-1,TRBJ2-5,CASSRPPRTGAWETQYF
15,TRBV20-1,TRBJ1-5,CSASNLGYSNQPQHF
15,TRBV5-1,TRBJ2-5,CASRIGRLAEETQYF
13,TRBV24-1,TRBJ2-1,CATSVPGIPEQFF
15,TRBV28,TRBJ2-4,CASTPLGEGWNIQYF
12,TRBV5-1,TRBJ1-2,CASSLTAMVYTF
15,TRBV5-4,TRBJ2-1,CASSLMGREYNEQFF
13,TRBV30,TRBJ2-3,CAWSGGGVDTQYF
14,TRBV12-3/TRBV12-4,TRBJ2-1,CASSFWDRVGEQFF
15,TRBV10-3,TRBJ2-2,CAITHHRGGSGELFF
14,TRBV7-9,TRBJ2-7,CASSLEGGSGEQYF
17,TRBV5-1,TRBJ2-3,CASSLVGPGSGTDTQYF
15,TRBV18,TRBJ1-6,CASSPLEGRYSPLHF
15,TRBV6-2/TRBV6-3,TRBJ2-7,CASSDDRANTYEQYF
14,TRBV5-4,TRBJ2-3,CASSLEGSTDTQYF
13,TRBV18,TRBJ2-1,CASSRLGDNEQFF
13,TRBV28,TRBJ1-5,CASSSSPNQPQHF
17,TRBV19,TRBJ1-6,CASSISQGNRWDSPLHF
15,TRBV5-6,TRBJ2-2,CASSLVVKNTGELFF